This T cell receptor beta chain appears in the sequencing data of a study of shared clonotypes between healthy human individuals. Study details: Three plates were used per donor for CD4 naive, three for CD4 memory, two for CD8 naive and one for CD8 memory.

Germline V gene lookup returns CDR1 LNHDA and CDR2 SQIVND (reference sequence). The V end was cut by 5 bases, the J end by 4 bases, with 26 bases between. This CDR3 is 19 amino acids long. The donors were all Caucasian adults (living in Nashville, Tennessee). A single count supports this clone. Authors' data handling: Owing to the provision of junction-only sequences devoid of quality scores by immunoSEQ, filtering differed. Profiled with immunoSEQ multiplex PCR; TCRdb holds only in-frame clones, not every one. V and J calls and clone size follow that table, whereas D and trimming were derived from the DNA. The table records about 2 million clones, 95% of them present only once.

The sample consisted of naive CD4+ T cells sorted from blood. The subset is: CD45RA+ positively selected. This chain uses TRBV19 with TRBJ2-2; no definite D call. This sequence originates from a young man in good health. The CDR3 nucleotides read TGTGCCAGTAGTTCCTCCGGGCCTAACTACAAAGAAGGCACCGGGGAGCTGTTTTTT. This encodes CASSSSGPNYKEGTGELFF.